This entry is about one TCR beta chain. Here immunoSEQ multiplex PCR was the method, and the copy in TCRdb shows in-frame clones only, minus some. The sample consists of around 100,000 clones, around nine tenths of them appearing once. V gave up 0 bases and J gave up 7 bases, with 19 bases separating them. This CDR3 has 16 amino acids. Germline CDR1 and CDR2: GTSNPN and SVGIG (reference sequence). This entry comes from a study of T cell changes during pregnancy in multiple sclerosis. The source of this sequence is a female donor in good health, enrolled as a control in a pregnancy study. The sample in question was peripheral blood, obtained in the second trimester of pregnancy. The chain links TRBV30 to TRBJ2-1; tentative D call: TRBD2 (5 bases). Written as DNA, the CDR3 is TGTGCCTGGAGTGTATCTCTAGCAGGCCCCTGGAATGAGCAGTTCTTC. Protein product: CAWSVSLAGPWNEQFF.